The clone carrying this TCR beta chain was counted between two and nine times. What it binds is not known. The data belong to a study of identical twins' blood T cells. Via MiXCR, TCRdb re-called the 5' RACE reads, giving one row per CDR3 protein. The sample lists roughly 340,000 distinct CDR3 sequences; around 30% were seen once. Per the germline V gene, CDR1 is SGHRS and CDR2 is YFSETQ. This CDR3 region has 16 residues. The junction had 7 bases not matched to a gene; V was cut back by 4 bases and J by 6 bases. Donors were six healthy women in three monozygous twin pairs. Study-wide findings and caveats: Twins shared more top CDR3 clonotypes than unrelated donors did. Mainly, cloneset size products determined shared clonotypes, twins included. Twin similarity might stem from environmental factors, not only genetics.

The material sequenced was PBMCs. The chain joins TRBV5-1 to TRBJ2-1, with 13 bases identical to TRBD2. The receptor comes from a woman aged 18-55 years in good health. This CDR3 is CASSRPGLAGLNEQFF. The CDR3, as DNA: TGCGCCAGCAGCAGGCCGGGACTAGCGGGGCTCAATGAGCAGTTCTTC.